This T cell receptor beta chain was documented in a study of blood T cell repertoires in COVID-19 (TCRdb year 2020). About the investigation overall: Collaborator samples came from the United States, Italy and Spain and covered acute and convalescent phases of COVID-19. The prospective study material was composed of cDNA or gDNA derived from T cells, B-cell-depleted T cells, or PBMCs. The dataset comprised deeply sampled blood TCRbeta repertoires from subjects exposed to, actively infected with, or recovered from COVID-19. A freely available public database, intended as a resource for researchers studying the immune response to SARS-CoV-2, is where the repertoires were released. The samples were drawn from the first 160 participants of the ongoing ImmuneRACE study and from 950 to 1,500 subjects provided by 6 global collaborators. Sample metadata almost always included a de-identified subject ID, COVID-19 status, age in years and sex. Where available, HLA class I and class II types were taken from metadata supplied by the sample provider and were not determined by assay-based typing.

Trimming at the junction amounts to 0 bases on V and 7 bases on J, and the germline ends lie 15 bases apart. Including the terminal cysteine and phenylalanine, the CDR3 comprises 15 residues. The retained sequence is limited to the CDR3, 45 bases, with the frame set at the first base. The germline V gene (reference sequence) yields LGHDT for CDR1 and YNNKEL for CDR2. As regards this clone: There is no known antigen for this receptor. Base qualities are not recorded, but no much larger clone differs from it by a single base.

Whole blood was collected in K2EDTA tubes by collaborating institutions according to the institutions' own protocols. For TCRbeta analysis, collaborators shipped samples in one of three forms: frozen whole blood, isolated PBMCs, or DNA extracted from either of those sample types. The immunoSEQ Assay, a bias-controlled multiplex PCR, was used to amplify TCRbeta CDR3 regions from genomic DNA. The published analysis was carried out like this. Nucleated cell counts per sample were estimated from amplification of reference gene primers within the assay. To quantify the absolute abundance of each unique TCRbeta CDR3 rearrangement, sequence reads were collapsed and filtered. For each sample, productive Simpson clonality was calculated as the square root of Simpson's diversity index over productive rearrangements. The table comes from immuneACCESS by way of TCRdb, which keeps in-frame sequences with V and J called. Part of the clones is missing from these tables; in studies checked, under half for an unresolved V gene and the rest for unknown reasons. That table supplies the V and J calls and clone size; D and trimming were determined from the DNA. The sample has about 240,000 clones on record, around 86% of them singletons. The top ten clones comprise 9.5% to 15% of the sample.

Overall study results and their limits: Clinical and demographic metadata were provided uncurated, with the amount varying by source and participant.

The chain is encoded by TRBV3-1 (or the pseudogene TRBV3-2) joined to TRBJ2-5, with an unclear D gene assignment. This sequence was found in a woman aged 60-70 years with active or convalescent COVID-19. Sequenced input: peripheral blood. The CDR3 region reads CASSQDLGRQWTQYF. The sequence in DNA is TGTGCCAGCAGCCAAGATTTGGGCAGGCAATGGACCCAGTACTTC.